The 10 T cell receptor beta chains given below trace back to one sample, sequenced in a study of spatial heterogeneity in lung cancer. Sample time point: sample taken at primary tumor resection. No antigens are known for them. Each CDR3 protein gets one entry after TCRdb re-called the 5' RACE reads with MiXCR. Among fewer than 20,000 distinct CDR3 sequences listed, 4.5% to 7.5% were seen once. Broader study findings: Counts that tracked tumor mutation counts were those of expanded intratumoral alpha and beta TCRs.

The sequencing here drew on lung tumor tissue, taken at surgery. Receptors were obtained from a female donor with early-stage non-small cell lung cancer.

This clonotype has at least ten counts. The size of this beta chain means little, since it is a stray read in a library made for alpha chains. The rearrangement uses TRBV4-1 and TRBJ2-1; 10 bases are shared with TRBD1. Germline V gene lookup returns CDR1 MGHRA and CDR2 YSYEKL. J gave up 6 bases and V 2 bases, and 7 bases lay outside the gene matches. The CDR3 is made up of 16 amino acids. The CDR3 protein is CASSQSGTGAFNEQFF. For the CDR3, the DNA is TGCGCCAGCAGCCAATCCGGGACAGGGGCCTTCAATGAGCAGTTCTTC.

The sample holds many counts of this clonotype. Little can be read into the size of this beta chain, an off-target read in a library designed for alpha chains. The chain is built from TRBV5-1 and TRBJ2-5; D unresolved. The germline CDR1 and CDR2 sequences are SGHRS and YFSETQ. V was shortened by 4 bases and J by 5 bases, with 15 bases between the two germline ends. This CDR3 is 14 amino acids long. The CDR3 protein is CASSDDSPLETQYF. The CDR3 nucleotides read TGCGCCAGCAGCGACGACTCCCCCCTGGAGACCCAGTACTTC.

Concerning this clonotype: A library made for alpha chains picked up this beta chain off target, so its size means little. The J gene is TRBJ2-1, the V gene TRBV12-3 or TRBV12-4; D gene uncertain. V was trimmed by 2 bases and J by 6 bases, leaving 5 bases between them. The CDR3 loop spans 12 amino acids. The CDR3 sequence: CASSLPCNEQFF. Written as DNA, the CDR3 is TGTGCCAGCAGTTTACCGTGCAATGAGCAGTTCTTC.

About this clonotype: For a library built for alpha chains, this beta chain is a stray read; little rests on its size. J is TRBJ1-6 and V is TRBV27; D is ambiguous. This CDR3 is 15 amino acids long. The germline V gene encodes CDR1 MNHEY and CDR2 SMNVEV (reference sequence). The V gene lost 1 base and the J gene lost 14 bases, with 18 bases spanning the gap. CDR3 in amino acids: CASSLLSRSSWTLHF. DNA of the CDR3: TGTGCCAGCAGTTTATTGTCCAGGAGTAGTTGGACCCTCCACTTT.

This clonotype was recorded many times. This beta chain appears as a stray read in a library generated for alpha chains; its size is not informative. This rearrangement joins TRBV5-5 to TRBJ2-1; D might be TRBD2 (5 bases). V shed 4 bases and J shed 7 bases, with 21 bases lying between them. This CDR3 comprises 16 residues. Germline values: CDR1 SGHKS, CDR2 YYEKEE (reference sequence). The CDR3 DNA reads as TGTGCCAGCAGCAACTTGGAGGCAAGCTTAGGGAATGAGCAGTTCTTC. It specifies CASSNLEASLGNEQFF.

This clonotype was counted many times. A library prepared for alpha chains yielded this beta chain as an off-target read; its size is of little meaning. The chain couples TRBV7-2 to TRBJ2-7, with D unclear. V shed 4 bases and J shed 0 bases, with 7 bases lying between them. The CDR3 loop spans 13 amino acids. Germline assignment: CDR1 SGHTA and CDR2 FQGNSA. CDR3 region: CASSSRSSYEQYF. The CDR3 DNA is TGTGCCAGCAGCTCCAGGAGCTCCTACGAGCAGTACTTC.

This clonotype appeared a few times. Because this beta chain is a stray read in a library intended to capture alpha chains, its abundance should not be given much weight. The chain employs TRBV6-1 and TRBJ2-3; the D call may be TRBD1 or TRBD2 (5 bases each). The CDR3 sequence is 13 residues long. V was pared by 3 bases and J by 8 bases, with 12 bases between. CDR1 is MNHNS, CDR2 SASEGT, per germline. CDR3 amino acids: CASSDGLGLTQYF. CDR3 bases: TGTGCCAGCAGTGATGGACTGGGGCTTACGCAGTATTTT.

This clonotype was observed at least ten times. Being off target in a library aimed at alpha chains, this beta chain has a size of little meaning. The CDR3 here is CASIGETTGELFF. Written as DNA, the CDR3 is TGCGCCAGCATCGGGGAAACGACCGGGGAGCTGTTTTTT. The rearrangement links TRBV5-1 to TRBJ2-2, with a possible D match to TRBD2 (5 bases). Germline values: CDR1 SGHRS, CDR2 YFSETQ. The V and J ends lost 6 bases and 5 bases respectively, with 11 bases between them. The CDR3 has 13 amino acids.

In its sample, this clonotype was seen many times. Being off target in a library aimed at alpha chains, this beta chain has a size of little meaning. The chain employs TRBV4-1 and TRBJ2-1, with 7 bases that match TRBD2. CDR3 length: 17 amino acids. The V gene end was trimmed by 0 bases and the J gene end by 6 bases; junction bases not matched to a gene: 11. Germline V lookup: CDR1 MGHRA, CDR2 YSYEKL. CDR3 loop: CASSQEWAAGFGNEQFF. The CDR3 coding sequence is TGCGCCAGCAGCCAAGAGTGGGCAGCGGGGTTCGGCAATGAGCAGTTCTTC.

As concerns this clonotype: Being off target in a library aimed at alpha chains, this beta chain has a size of little meaning. This chain uses TRBV28 with TRBJ1-5; no firm D call. Germline V gives CDR1 MDHEN, CDR2 SYDVKM. The CDR3 is 14 amino acids. Trimming removed 5 bases at V and 4 bases at J, with 12 bases between. The CDR3 sequence is CASSHPDENQPQHF. Written as DNA, the CDR3 is TGTGCCAGCAGTCATCCCGACGAGAATCAGCCCCAGCATTTT.